This TCR beta chain was found in a study of cytomegalovirus exposure and HLA in healthy donors. With 4 bases clipped from V and 8 bases from J, the junction kept 8 bases outside the gene matches. CDR3 length: 16 residues. Per germline, CDR1 SNHLY and CDR2 FYNNEI. The PCR ran on 60 Vbeta and 13 Jbeta primers. TCRdb keeps only in-frame clones here, not all; method: immunoSEQ multiplex PCR. The data show over 85,000 clones, around 83% seen once. Input material: PBMCs. The rearrangement joins TRBV2 to TRBJ2-1, with 13 bases that match TRBD2. The source is a female donor in good health and CMV-seropositive. CDR3 in amino acids: CASSARLAGGLDEQFF. In DNA form, the CDR3 reads TGTGCCAGCAGTGCCCGACTAGCGGGAGGTTTGGATGAGCAGTTCTTC.